This is a list of T cell receptor beta chains from one sample in a study of long-term antiretroviral therapy in people with HIV. Here immunoSEQ multiplex PCR was the method, and the copy in TCRdb shows in-frame clones only, minus some. The sample records about 30,000 clones, around 93% being singletons. The source was unsorted PBMCs, collected 7.4 years after starting antiretroviral therapy. The receptors come from a middle-aged man with HIV. The CDR3 runs from the conserved cysteine through the conserved F or W. The D gene is left open where the match is weak. Only some rows state a clone size, as once, few, many or a class for expanded clones.

D,V,size,J,DNA,CDR3
NA,TRBV9,NA,TRBJ2-2,TGTGCCAGCAGCGTAGATGTGGGGTTGAACACCGGGGAGCTGTTTTTT,CASSVDVGLNTGELFF
NA,TRBV5-1,NA,TRBJ2-3,TGCGCCAGCAGCTTTGGGCGGGATACGCAGTATTTT,CASSFGRDTQYF
TRBD1,TRBV7-9,NA,TRBJ1-2,TGTGCCAGCAGCTTTTCACAGGGGAACTATGGCTACACCTTC,CASSFSQGNYGYTF
NA,TRBV6-6,NA,TRBJ1-1,TGTGCCAGCAGCTACGCCTCTTTGAACACTGAAGCTTTCTTT,CASSYASLNTEAFF
TRBD2,TRBV9,NA,TRBJ2-3,TGTGCCAGCAGCGCTAGCGGGAGCACAGATACGCAGTATTTT,CASSASGSTDTQYF
TRBD1,TRBV5-5,NA,TRBJ1-5,TGTGCCAGCAGCGCCGGGACAGCAGGTGGTAGCAATCAGCCCCAGCATTTT,CASSAGTAGGSNQPQHF
TRBD1,TRBV18,NA,TRBJ2-2,TGTGCCAGCTCATCCGGGACAGGGAGCACCGGGGAGCTGTTTTTT,CASSSGTGSTGELFF
NA,TRBV4-3,few,TRBJ2-3,TGCGCCAGCAGCCAAGAAAGAATCGGCGGGGCAGATACGCAGTATTTT,CASSQERIGGADTQYF
TRBD2,TRBV11-2,NA,TRBJ2-7,TGTGCCAGCAGCCCTTTAGCGGGGGGGAGCTCCTACGAGCAGTACTTC,CASSPLAGGSSYEQYF
TRBD2,TRBV4-1,once,TRBJ2-3,TGCGCCAGCAGCCAACCCCCCGGGGGGAAAGATACGCAGTATTTT,CASSQPPGGKDTQYF
TRBD2,TRBV11-1,NA,TRBJ2-7,TGTGCCAGCAGCCCCCGCCCGGCGCCGGGGAGGGACGAGCAGTACTTC,CASSPRPAPGRDEQYF
NA,TRBV6-4,NA,TRBJ2-7,TGTGCCAGCAGTGACTCGTCCAGGGGGGACTCCTACGAGCAGTACTTC,CASSDSSRGDSYEQYF
NA,TRBV11-2,NA,TRBJ2-1,TGTGCCAGCAGCCCCCCGGGGGAGCAGTTCTTC,CASSPPGEQFF
TRBD2,TRBV9,NA,TRBJ2-7,TGTGCCAGCATCTTTAACCAAACTAGCGGGGGAATCGAGCAGTACTTC,CASIFNQTSGGIEQYF
NA,TRBV6-5,NA,TRBJ2-7,TGTGCCAGCAGTTACTCAAGGGGCGCGTCCTACGAGCAGTACTTC,CASSYSRGASYEQYF
NA,TRBV6-1,NA,TRBJ1-2,TGTGCCAGCAGTGTCCAGGGCGTTTCTTACTATGGCTACACCTTC,CASSVQGVSYYGYTF
NA,TRBV21-1,NA,TRBJ2-2,TGTGCCAGCAGCAAACCGGCGACATCGAACACCGGGGAGCTGTTTTTT,CASSKPATSNTGELFF
NA,TRBV5-1,once,TRBJ1-2,TGCGCCAGCGTTGCCGGAGATGGCTACACCTTC,CASVAGDGYTF
NA,TRBV7-8,NA,TRBJ2-5,TGTGCCAGCAGCTTATCAGACGGCCAAGAGACCCAGTACTTC,CASSLSDGQETQYF
NA,TRBV7-6,NA,TRBJ2-1,TGTGCCAGCAGCCCGACGGAACGGGGCAATGAGCAGTTCTTC,CASSPTERGNEQFF
TRBD2,TRBV7-3,NA,TRBJ2-2,TGTGCCAGCAGCTTAACAGCGGGGGGTGTCGGGGAGCTGTTTTTT,CASSLTAGGVGELFF
NA,TRBV5-1,NA,TRBJ1-4,TGCGCCAGCAGCCCCGGGGGATTTGATGAAAAACTGTTTTTT,CASSPGGFDEKLFF
TRBD1,TRBV7-2,NA,TRBJ2-7,TGTGCCAGCAGCTCCCGACAGGGGTTCGAGCAGTACTTC,CASSSRQGFEQYF
NA,TRBV19,NA,TRBJ1-2,TGTGCCAGTATCCCGGGTCTAGGCTATGGCTACACCTTC,CASIPGLGYGYTF
NA,TRBV28,NA,TRBJ2-2,TGTGCCAGCCAGCGGCCCACCGGGGAGCTGTTTTTT,CASQRPTGELFF
NA,TRBV27,NA,TRBJ2-6,TGTGCCAGCCCCTCGGGCCATCACAACGCTGGGGCCAACGTCCTGACTTTC,CASPSGHHNAGANVLTF
TRBD1,TRBV9,NA,TRBJ2-6,TGTGCCAGCAGCGTAGGGGACAGGGGGTCTGGGGCCAACGTCCTGACTTTC,CASSVGDRGSGANVLTF
TRBD1,TRBV6-5,once,TRBJ2-7,TGTGCCAGCAGTTCCCCTGGACAGGGCAGGTCCTACGAGCAGTACTTC,CASSSPGQGRSYEQYF
NA,TRBV6-5,NA,TRBJ2-1,TGTGCCAGCACTACTGGGGGGAATGAGCAGTTCTTC,CASTTGGNEQFF
NA,TRBV5-5,NA,TRBJ2-3,TGTGCCAGCAGCGTTTCCTTCGATACGCAGTATTTT,CASSVSFDTQYF
NA,TRBV5-4,NA,TRBJ1-4,TGTGCCAGCAGTACACAGGTCCCCGGGCGTGGAGGCGAAAAACTGTTTTTT,CASSTQVPGRGGEKLFF
TRBD1,TRBV6-1,NA,TRBJ2-6,TGTGCCAGCAGTGATGGACAGGGCCCCTCTGGGGCCAACGTCCTGACTTTC,CASSDGQGPSGANVLTF
NA,TRBV7-6,NA,TRBJ2-1,TGTGCCAGCAGCTTAGGGACGAGCTCCTACAATGAGCAGTTCTTC,CASSLGTSSYNEQFF
NA,TRBV30,NA,TRBJ1-1,TGTGCCTGGAGTGTAGGAGCGGTTAACACTGAAGCTTTCTTT,CAWSVGAVNTEAFF
TRBD1,TRBV5-6,NA,TRBJ1-6,TGTGCCAGCAGCCTCCGGGACAGGGGTCTCGGTTTTTTTGATTCACCCCTCCACTTT,CASSLRDRGLGFFDSPLHF
NA,TRBV5-4,NA,TRBJ1-2,TGTGCCAGCAGCTTGGCCCGCTCGGACAGCTTCTATGGCTACACCTTC,CASSLARSDSFYGYTF
NA,TRBV2,NA,TRBJ2-6,TGTGCCAGCACCTCGACAGGGGCCAACGTCCTGACTTTC,CASTSTGANVLTF
NA,TRBV15,NA,TRBJ2-3,TGTGCCACCAGCAGATATAAAGACTCCACAGATACGCAGTATTTT,CATSRYKDSTDTQYF
NA,TRBV5-5,NA,TRBJ2-7,TGTGCCAGCAGCCAGGGACTCTCCTCCTCCTACGAGCAGTACTTC,CASSQGLSSSYEQYF
NA,TRBV4-3,NA,TRBJ1-1,TGCGCCAGCAGCCAAGATAGATTTGGGTACATGAACACTGAAGCTTTCTTT,CASSQDRFGYMNTEAFF
TRBD1,TRBV27,NA,TRBJ1-4,TGTGCCAGCAGTGATTTGCCGACCGGGACAGGGGACGAAAAACTGTTTTTT,CASSDLPTGTGDEKLFF